This passage covers 22 T cell receptor beta chains from one sample sequenced in a study of shared clonotypes between healthy human individuals. TCRdb keeps only in-frame clones here, not all; method: immunoSEQ multiplex PCR. Of 2.3 million or so clones detected, over 90% appear once; the ten largest clones hold 0.3% to 0.4%. Sequences were obtained from naive CD4+ T cells from PBMCs. Noted subset: CD45RA+ positively selected. The receptors were sampled from a man between 18 and 29 years old in good health. Some clones in this sample may be carry-over from other donors' samples.

This sequence joins TRBV6-1 and TRBJ1-3; unclear D gene. This CDR3 contains 14 residues. Trimming took 6 bases from V and 2 from J, leaving 11 bases between them. The germline V gene has CDR1 MNHNS and CDR2 SASEGT. As DNA, the CDR3 is TGTGCCAGCAGGGTGATAACGGCTGGAAACACCATATATTTT. It codes for CASRVITAGNTIYF.

The gene calls are TRBV6-1 and TRBJ2-7, with unresolved D. Trimming cost V 11 bases and J 3 bases, with 14 bases left between them. Germline CDR1 is MNHNS and CDR2 is SASEGT. The CDR3 runs to 12 residues. CDR3 in amino acids: CASAVISYEQYF. The CDR3 coding sequence is TGTGCCTCTGCGGTGATAAGCTACGAGCAGTACTTC.

CDR3 DNA: TGTGCCAGTAGTATCTTTGGGACTAGCGGGAGGGCCGGCTCCTACGAGCAGTACTTC. Protein sequence: CASSIFGTSGRAGSYEQYF. The V gene is TRBV19, the J gene TRBJ2-7, with 16 bases aligning to TRBD2. From germline, CDR1 is LNHDA and CDR2 SQIVND (reference sequence). V was pared by 3 bases and J by 0 bases, with 8 bases of the junction left unmatched. This CDR3 spans 19 amino acids.

This clone was picked up a small number of times. Other DNA sequences from this sample encode an identical CDR3 as well. DNA of the CDR3: TGTGCCATCAGTGAGCCAGGGCGCAACACTGAAGCTTTCTTT. This encodes CAISEPGRNTEAFF. The chain is built from TRBV10-3 and TRBJ1-1; tentative D call: TRBD1 (5 bases). This CDR3 contains 14 residues. V was shortened by 2 bases and J by 2 bases, with 9 bases between the two germline ends. Germline lookup yields CDR1 ENHRY and CDR2 SYGVKD.

The sample holds a few counts of this clone. The rearrangement links TRBV14 to TRBJ1-5; D is unresolved. The germline V gene encodes CDR1 SGHDN and CDR2 FVKESK. The CDR3 spans 12 residues. The ends were cut back, 1 base at V and 9 bases at J, with 7 bases in the middle. CDR3 residues: CASSQGLLPQHF. CDR3 coding DNA: TGTGCCAGCAGCCAAGGGCTTCTGCCCCAGCATTTT.

This chain uses TRBV4-3 with TRBJ1-2, with D hard to call. The CDR3 contains 13 residues. The germline V gene encodes CDR1 LGHNA and CDR2 YSLEER. V lost 1 base to trimming and J lost 8 bases, with 11 bases between them. The CDR3 loop reads CASSQAGLGGYTF. CDR3 bases: TGCGCCAGCAGCCAAGCAGGCCTCGGGGGCTACACCTTC.

This clone was seen a single time. This rearrangement joins TRBV4-3 to TRBJ2-1, with 8 nucleotides matching TRBD2. CDR1 LGHNA and CDR2 YSLEER come from the germline V gene. The CDR3 length is 14 residues. Trimming took 3 bases from V and 8 from J; bases not matched to a gene: 6. The CDR3 DNA follows: TGCGCCAGCAGCCAGAGGACTAGCAGGGATGAGCAGTTCTTC. This codes for CASSQRTSRDEQFF.

A single count supports this clone. Here the CDR3 DNA reads TGTGCCAGCAGCTCCCTCATTAGGAGATCCCTCCACTTT. Translated: CASSSLIRRSLHF. This chain joins TRBV7-9 and TRBJ1-6, with unresolved D. The CDR3 has 13 residues. The V gene lost 4 bases and the J gene lost 14 bases, with 15 bases spanning the gap. Germline CDR1 SEHNR, CDR2 FQNEAQ (reference sequence).

V gene TRBV7-9 combines with J gene TRBJ2-3; D remains unclear. CDR1 is SEHNR and CDR2 is FQNEAQ in the germline V gene (reference sequence). The CDR3 is made up of 15 amino acids. Trimming left V 5 bases short and J 0 bases short, with 12 bases between. The CDR3 here is CASSAMQRSTDTQYF. CDR3 nucleotides: TGTGCCAGCAGCGCTATGCAGAGGAGCACAGATACGCAGTATTTT.

The chain couples TRBV2 to TRBJ2-5; maybe TRBD2 (6 bases). Per germline, CDR1 SNHLY and CDR2 FYNNEI. The CDR3 is 16 amino acids. Trimming pared 7 bases from V and 2 bases from J, leaving 20 bases between. The CDR3 nucleotides are TGTGCCAGCAAAGACTCTCTAGGACTAATTCAAGAGACCCAGTACTTC. It translates to CASKDSLGLIQETQYF.

The chain combines TRBV6-4 with TRBJ1-2; no clear D. This CDR3 comprises 14 residues. Deletions cut 3 bases from V and 8 bases from J, with 16 bases between. From germline, CDR1 is MRHNA and CDR2 SNTAGT. CDR3 loop: CASSEEGYGSGYTF. The CDR3 coding sequence is TGTGCCAGCAGTGAGGAAGGTTACGGTTCGGGCTACACCTTC.

The genes are TRBV6-1 and TRBJ2-3; D is unclear. The CDR3 consists of 13 residues. Per germline, CDR1 MNHNS and CDR2 SASEGT. Trimming stripped 4 bases from V and 1 base from J, with 6 bases between. The CDR3 DNA is TGTGCCAGCAGTGTCTCTCGCACAGATACGCAGTATTTT. The encoded protein is CASSVSRTDTQYF.

Concerning this clone: Other DNA sequences in this specimen translate into the identical CDR3. The CDR3 region has the DNA TGTGCCAGCAGTTTAAGCGGTTTAGCCAAAAACATTCAGTACTTC. This sequence encodes CASSLSGLAKNIQYF. The rearrangement links TRBV28 to TRBJ2-4; TRBD2 is a possible D gene (5 bases). This CDR3 is built from 15 residues. Trimming took off 2 bases at V and 0 bases at J, with 8 bases between the two ends. The germline CDR1 and CDR2 sequences are MDHEN and SYDVKM.

The chain couples TRBV6-5 to TRBJ2-1, with 7 bases identical to TRBD2. CDR1 and CDR2 (germline): MNHEY, SVGAGI. CDR3 length equals 15 residues. The junction had 9 bases not matched to a gene; V was cut back by 6 bases and J by 4 bases. CDR3 nucleotides: TGTGCCAGCAGAGCTCGGGGGGTACCGTACAATGAGCAGTTCTTC. Protein sequence: CASRARGVPYNEQFF.

The rearrangement uses TRBV7-8 and TRBJ2-2; a possible D gene is TRBD2 (7 bases). V lost 0 bases, J lost 5 bases, and 13 bases lay in between. The CDR3 has 16 amino acids. Germline V gene lookup returns CDR1 SGHVS and CDR2 FQNEAQ. The CDR3 DNA sequence: TGTGCCAGCAGCTTAGCCGTAGGGGGGGTGACCGGGGAGCTGTTTTTT. It specifies CASSLAVGGVTGELFF.

The chain couples TRBV11-2 to TRBJ2-3, with 8 nucleotides matching TRBD2. The CDR3 has 14 amino acids. V gave up 5 bases and J gave up 6 bases; unmatched junction bases: 7. Germline CDR1 SGHAT, CDR2 FQNNGV. The CDR3 region has the DNA TGTGCCAGCAGCATCTCGGGAGGGGATGATACGCAGTATTTT. This codes for CASSISGGDDTQYF.

The V and J genes are TRBV18 and TRBJ1-1; D might be TRBD1 (5 bases). Trimming removed 3 bases at V and 3 bases at J, with 20 bases between. CDR3 size: 17 residues. Germline CDR1 and CDR2: KGHSH and LQKENI. The CDR3 nucleotides read TGTGCCAGCTCACCTCTTACTCCAGGAGGGGCAGACACTGAAGCTTTCTTT. It translates to CASSPLTPGGADTEAFF.

The chain couples TRBV10-1 to TRBJ2-1, with TRBD1 matching 11 bases. CDR1 and CDR2 (germline): WNHNN, SYGVQD (reference sequence). Trimming at V came to 6 bases and at J to 3 bases, leaving 7 bases not matched to a gene. The CDR3 runs 16 residues. CDR3 in amino acids: CASSRTGTGGYNEQFF. The CDR3 DNA is TGCGCCAGCAGCAGGACCGGGACAGGGGGCTACAATGAGCAGTTCTTC.

The rearrangement uses TRBV13 and TRBJ2-7; 11 bases fit TRBD2. The V and J ends lost 5 bases and 4 bases, in that order; junction bases with no gene match: 7. Germline V lookup: CDR1 PRHDT, CDR2 FYEKMQ (reference sequence). This CDR3 spans 15 amino acids. This CDR3 reads CASSARLAGLYEQYF. The CDR3 DNA is TGTGCCAGCAGCGCGAGACTAGCGGGACTTTACGAGCAGTACTTC.

V is TRBV28 and J is TRBJ1-4; 8 bases match TRBD1. The V gene's germline CDR1 is MDHEN and CDR2 SYDVKM. This CDR3 is built from 15 residues. The V and J ends lost 4 bases and 8 bases, in that order; junction bases with no gene match: 9. CDR3: CASSYLTGGREKLFF. DNA for the CDR3: TGTGCCAGCAGTTACCTCACAGGGGGAAGGGAAAAACTGTTTTTT.

CDR3 DNA sequence: TGTGCCAGCAGCACCGGGCTAGCGGGATTGTCCCGGGAGCAGTACTTC. Its translation: CASSTGLAGLSREQYF. The V and J genes are TRBV5-4 and TRBJ2-7; 9 bases align to TRBD2. This CDR3 contains 16 residues. CDR1 SGHNT and CDR2 YYREEE come from the germline V gene (reference sequence). Unmatched junction bases numbered 15, after V lost 4 bases and J lost 7 bases. Full variable domain (outside the CDR3, taken from reference TRBV5-4 and TRBJ2-7): ETGVTQSPTHLIKTRGQQVTLRCSSQSGHNTVSWYQQALGQGPQFIFQYYREEENGRGNFPPRFSGLQFPNYSSELNVNALELDDSALYLCASSTGLAGLSREQYFGPGTRLTVT.

V usage is TRBV4-1 and J usage is TRBJ2-3, with unresolved D. In germline, CDR1 is MGHRA, CDR2 YSYEKL. The CDR3 has 14 residues. Trimming cost V 0 bases and J 1 base, with 5 bases left between them. CDR3 coding DNA: TGCGCCAGCAGCCAAGATCAGCGCACAGATACGCAGTATTTT. Its translation: CASSQDQRTDTQYF.